This T cell receptor beta chain was captured by sequencing in a study of T cells in Graves' hyperthyroidism and ophthalmopathy. In its sample, this clonotype was seen many times. Its antigen is currently unknown. Diagnoses were established using clinical symptoms, serum thyroxine and TRAb, thyroid ultrasound and orbital computed tomography. Study-wide results and caveats: Most expanded thyroid clonotypes above 0.001 also appeared in blood. By a 13 V-J model, ophthalmopathy was set apart from stable hyperthyroidism. The model identified upcoming ophthalmopathy a median approximately six months ahead of onset.

The CDR3 runs 12 residues. The V and J ends lost 4 bases and 5 bases respectively, with 9 bases between them. CDR1 ENHRY and CDR2 SYGVKD come from the germline V gene. TCR beta CDR3 regions were amplified from RNA. The HTBI set primed first-round TCR CDR3 RT-PCR. TCRdb reprocessed the multiplex PCR reads with MiXCR, giving one entry per CDR3 protein. The table includes 450,000 to 700,000 distinct CDR3 sequences, about 43% detected once. What was sequenced was peripheral blood or thyroid tissue (not recorded which). The rearrangement uses TRBV10-3 and TRBJ2-7; maybe TRBD1 (5 bases). The clonotype comes from an adult woman with Graves' disease, either hyperthyroidism or ophthalmopathy (not recorded which). The CDR3 nucleotides are TGTGCCATCAGTGGGGGCAGGGACGAGCAGTACTTC. It encodes CAISGGRDEQYF.